A selection of T cell receptor beta chains follows, all from one sample in a study of CD8 T cells in ankylosing spondylitis. TCRdb redid the calling of the 5' RACE reads with MiXCR, one entry per CDR3 protein. Of a few hundred thousand distinct CDR3 sequences listed, less than 9.5% were seen once; the top ten hold about 15%. Sequenced: blood, either unsorted or a sorted T cell fraction (not recorded which). Receptors originate from a male donor with ankylosing spondylitis. The CDR3 runs from the conserved cysteine through the conserved F or W. D genes are given only for firm matches. Clone size is not always given. Where it is, it says once, few, many or a class for expanded clones.

>TRBJ2-5|-|TRBV10-3|many
TGTGCCATCGGAGAAGTAGTCCAAGAGACCCAGTACTTC
CAIGEVVQETQYF
>TRBJ2-2|-|TRBV5-1|-
-
CASSLWAGHRGAVFF
>TRBJ2-5|TRBD2|TRBV7-6|-
TGTGCCAGCAGCACCCGACTAGCGGGAGGTCTTGAGACCCAGTACTTC
CASSTRLAGGLETQYF
>TRBJ2-7|TRBD2|TRBV29-1|-
TGCAGCGTTGATCAAGCGGGAGTGTCTGAGCAGTACTTC
CSVDQAGVSEQYF
>TRBJ2-5|-|TRBV19|once
TGTGCCAGTTACACCCGGGGCAGCTCAGATCCGGAGACCCAGTACTTC
CASYTRGSSDPETQYF
>TRBJ2-2|-|TRBV11-2|many
TGTGCCAGCAGCTCCCCGGGTTGGGAGCTGTTTTTT
CASSSPGWELFF
>TRBJ1-5|TRBD1|TRBV24-1|few
TGTGCCACCAGAGACAGGGGCCCCAATCAGCCCCAGCATTTT
CATRDRGPNQPQHF
>TRBJ2-1|TRBD1|TRBV4-3|-
TGCGCCAGCAGCCAGACAGGGTCCTACAATGAGCAGTTCTTC
CASSQTGSYNEQFF
>TRBJ2-5|TRBD2|TRBV7-3|few
TGTGCCAGCAGCCCCGGGACTAGCGGGAGAGAGACCCAGTACTTC
CASSPGTSGRETQYF
>TRBJ1-2|-|TRBV5-1|many
TGCGCCAGCGCCGCGATGCCGGCTAACTATGGCTACACCTTC
CASAAMPANYGYTF
>TRBJ2-2|-|TRBV11-2|many
TGTGCCAGCAGCTTGTCGGGACTTCTTACCGGGGAGCTGTTTTTT
CASSLSGLLTGELFF
>TRBJ2-1|TRBD2|TRBV27|few
TGTGCCAGCAGTCTTGCGGGAGGGCCAGGGTACAATGAGCAGTTCTTC
CASSLAGGPGYNEQFF
>TRBJ2-7|-|TRBV28|many
TGTGCCAGCAGTTTATATGGGACCTACGAGCAGTACTTC
CASSLYGTYEQYF
>TRBJ1-6|-|TRBV12-3/TRBV12-4|few
TGTGCCAGCAGCCCCGATCCCAGCTCCTATAATTCACCCCTCCACTTT
CASSPDPSSYNSPLHF
>TRBJ1-1|TRBD1|TRBV27|few
TGTGCCAGCAGTTTCAGGGGGCAACGGACTGAAGCTTTCTTT
CASSFRGQRTEAFF
>TRBJ2-3|-|TRBV27|few
TGTGCCAGCAGCATCGTACTCGCAGATACGCAGTATTTT
CASSIVLADTQYF
>TRBJ1-6|-|TRBV7-8|many
TGTGCCAGCAGCTTAGGACAGAGGGCCTATAATTCACCCCTCCACTTT
CASSLGQRAYNSPLHF
>TRBJ2-7|-|TRBV27|many
TGTGCCAGCAGTTTATCGGTCTCCTACGAGCAGTACTTC
CASSLSVSYEQYF
>TRBJ2-2|-|TRBV7-9|-
TGTGCCAGCAGCTTCTATGCGGGTTCGAACACCGGGGAGCTGTTTTTT
CASSFYAGSNTGELFF
>TRBJ2-2|TRBD2|TRBV20-1|few
TGCAGTGCTAGCCGGACTAGCGGGAGGGCCGGGGAGCTGTTTTTT
CSASRTSGRAGELFF
>TRBJ1-2|-|TRBV9|many
TGTGCCAGCAGCATGACCCGGGACACCTATGGCTACACCTTC
CASSMTRDTYGYTF
>TRBJ2-7|-|TRBV4-3|-
TGCGCCAGCAGCCAAGAAATCTCCTACGAGCAGTACTTC
CASSQEISYEQYF
>TRBJ2-3|-|TRBV6-5|-
TGTGCCAGCAGTTACCGAAGGACAGATACGCAGTATTTT
CASSYRRTDTQYF
>TRBJ2-7|-|TRBV11-2|many
TGTGCCAGCAGCTTAGGCGGTACCTCCTACGAGCAGTACTTC
CASSLGGTSYEQYF
>TRBJ2-7|TRBD1|TRBV3-1|-
TGTGCCACCGGACAGGGCCCCTACGAGCAGTACTTC
CATGQGPYEQYF